Following are 14 T cell receptor beta chains from one sample sequenced in a study of shared clonotypes between healthy human individuals. Terminally differentiated effector memory CD45RA+ cells were excluded by CCR7 positive selection of CD45RO-negative cells. Measured with immunoSEQ multiplex PCR; TCRdb has only the in-frame clones, and not every one. The table includes a few hundred thousand clones, roughly 95% detected once. Material for sequencing was naive CD8+ T cells sorted from blood. Every receptor here comes from a woman under 40 in good health.

The gene calls are TRBV4-1 and TRBJ2-2; TRBD2 might be the D (6 bases). V shed 0 bases and J shed 3 bases, with 17 bases lying between them. The V gene's germline CDR1 is MGHRA and CDR2 YSYEKL. This CDR3 region has 18 residues. As DNA, the CDR3 is TGCGCCAGCAGCCAAGAGGGGGTAACGGGAGTGGACACCGGGGAGCTGTTTTTT. Protein product: CASSQEGVTGVDTGELFF.

V usage is TRBV6-1 and J usage is TRBJ2-7; 7 bases map to TRBD1. Trimming cost V 5 bases and J 0 bases; bases outside gene matches: 7. The germline V gene has CDR1 MNHNS and CDR2 SASEGT. The CDR3 totals 15 residues. The CDR3 here is CASSPPDRYSYEQYF. The CDR3 DNA reads as TGTGCCAGCAGTCCCCCGGACAGGTACTCCTACGAGCAGTACTTC.

In this sample, this clone turned up once. The V and J genes are TRBV12-1 and TRBJ2-1; the table assigns TRBD1, which was not confirmed against the DNA. TRBV12-1 is listed as a pseudogene. There are 14 residues in the CDR3. CDR3 residues: CASSSPQGGNEQFF. The CDR3 nucleotides are TGTGCCAGCAGCTCCCCCCAGGGTGGCAATGAGCAGTTCTTC.

J is TRBJ2-5 and V is TRBV6-1, with 9 bases matching TRBD2. Near its end, the DNA agrees better with TRBJ2-7, so the J call may be wrong. The CDR3 covers 15 residues. From germline, CDR1 is MNHNS and CDR2 SASEGT. The CDR3 DNA reads as TGTGCCAGCAGCTCAACTAGCGGGTGGATCTACGAGCAGTACTTC. This sequence encodes CASSSTSGWIYEQYF.

The CDR3 loop is CASSPLGNEQFF. Here the CDR3 DNA reads TGTGCCAGTAGTCCACTAGGCAATGAGCAGTTCTTC. This sequence joins TRBV19 and TRBJ2-1; possible D gene TRBD2, 5 bases. V was cut by 5 bases and J by 6 bases, with 8 bases left in between. Germline assignment: CDR1 LNHDA and CDR2 SQIVND (reference sequence). The CDR3 is 12 amino acids.

The chain uses TRBV28 and TRBJ1-3; D not certain. The V end lost 3 bases, the J end lost 0 bases, and 15 bases lay between the germline ends. The CDR3 length is 17 residues. Germline-derived CDR1 and CDR2 are MDHEN and SYDVKM. In DNA, the CDR3 is TGTGCCAGCAGTTTCTCGGCAGGACTTTACTCTGGAAACACCATATATTTT. Its protein product is CASSFSAGLYSGNTIYF.

The CDR3 protein is CASSDPGYRNEQFF. CDR3 coding DNA: TGTGCCAGCAGCGACCCCGGGTATCGCAATGAGCAGTTCTTC. This chain connects TRBV9 to TRBJ2-1, with D hard to call. Germline-derived CDR1 and CDR2 are SGDLS and YYNGEE. Trimming shortened V by 3 bases and J by 6 bases, and 13 bases separated the two germline ends. The CDR3 runs 14 residues.

The chain recombines TRBV6-1 with TRBJ2-5; a possible D gene is TRBD1 (6 bases). The CDR3 consists of 16 residues. V was trimmed by 1 base and J by 0 bases, leaving 12 bases between them. Germline loops: CDR1 MNHNS, CDR2 SASEGT. The CDR3 sequence is CASSEVIWTDQETQYF. The CDR3 nucleotides are TGTGCCAGCAGTGAAGTTATTTGGACAGACCAAGAGACCCAGTACTTC.

J is TRBJ1-3 and V is TRBV5-6; TRBD1 agrees at 8 bases. The V and J ends lost 0 bases and 2 bases, in that order; junction bases with no gene match: 10. The CDR3 totals 18 residues. The V gene's germline CDR1 is SGHDT and CDR2 YYEEEE. The CDR3 sequence is CASSLEPELRGPGNTIYF. In DNA, the CDR3 is TGTGCCAGCAGCTTGGAACCCGAACTCAGGGGGCCTGGAAACACCATATATTTT.

This chain links TRBV30 with TRBJ2-1; a possible D gene is TRBD1 (5 bases). This CDR3 has 16 amino acids. Germline lookup yields CDR1 GTSNPN and CDR2 SVGIG (reference sequence). Trimming stripped 0 bases from V and 4 bases from J, with 16 bases between. The CDR3 region has the DNA TGTGCCTGGAGTGTCACGGACATCGACTTATACAATGAGCAGTTCTTC. Encoded protein: CAWSVTDIDLYNEQFF.

The sample holds a few counts of this clone. The V and J genes are TRBV2 and TRBJ1-2; D possibly corresponds to TRBD1 (6 bases). With 3 bases removed from V and 4 bases from J, the gap between germline ends came to 15 bases. The CDR3 has 15 amino acids. The V gene's germline CDR1 is SNHLY and CDR2 FYNNEI. The CDR3 region is CASSDVSGAGYGYTF. The CDR3 coding sequence is TGTGCCAGCAGTGATGTATCAGGGGCCGGCTATGGCTACACCTTC. Full variable domain (remainder filled in from reference TRBV2 and TRBJ1-2): EPEVTQTPSHQVTQMGQEVILRCVPISNHLYFYWYRQILGQKVEFLVSFYNNEISEKSEIFDDQFSVERPDGSNFTLKIRSTKLEDSAMYFCASSDVSGAGYGYTFGSGTRLTVV.

The rearrangement links TRBV28 to TRBJ2-5; 9 positions match TRBD1. V shed 4 bases, J shed 0 bases, and the junction held 6 bases outside the gene matches. The CDR3 is 16 amino acids. The germline CDR1 and CDR2 sequences are MDHEN and SYDVKM. CDR3: CASSSNRDRDQETQYF. The CDR3 DNA follows: TGTGCCAGCAGTTCAAACCGGGACAGGGACCAAGAGACCCAGTACTTC.

This sequence joins TRBV28 and TRBJ2-7; weak D call: TRBD1 (5 bases). CDR1 and CDR2 from the germline V gene are MDHEN and SYDVKM. The germline V and J ends were trimmed by 3 bases and 2 bases, with 14 bases remaining between them. The CDR3 totals 15 residues. The DNA of the CDR3 is TGTGCCAGCAGTTTTAGGGGTCCACGAGCCTACGAGCAGTACTTC. Its protein product is CASSFRGPRAYEQYF.

This clone has only a few counts. The gene calls are TRBV4-1 and TRBJ2-3; 7 nucleotides line up with TRBD2. This CDR3 has 16 amino acids. Looked up from germline, CDR1 is MGHRA and CDR2 is YSYEKL. J gave up 3 bases and V 0 bases, and 6 bases lay outside the gene matches. CDR3 sequence reads: CASSQDGRSWTDTQYF. In DNA form, the CDR3 reads TGCGCCAGCAGCCAAGACGGGAGGTCATGGACAGATACGCAGTATTTT.